This T cell receptor beta chain was identified during a study of cytomegalovirus exposure and HLA in healthy donors. The study, taken as a whole, reports: A few CMV-associated chains proved CMV antigen-specific in vitro. The authors excluded some V segments, including TRBV6-2 and TRBV6-3, as indistinguishable.

The study ran its PCR with 60 Vbeta and 13 Jbeta primers. Sequencing was performed with immunoSEQ multiplex PCR; in TCRdb, only in-frame clones are kept and a portion is missing. Here the sample spans 140,000 or so clones, approximately 57% being singletons. This clone was seen only a few times. The antigen is not known. Germline CDR1 is SGHDN and CDR2 is FVKESK. This CDR3 has 16 residues. V lost 4 bases to trimming and J lost 0 bases, with 10 bases between them. This receptor was identified in a male donor in good health and CMV-seronegative. Sequencing input: PBMCs. V and J are TRBV14 and TRBJ1-6; a possible D gene is TRBD1 (6 bases). This CDR3 is CASSPTGLSYNSPLHF. CDR3 nucleotide sequence: TGTGCCAGCAGCCCGACAGGCCTCTCCTATAATTCACCCCTCCACTTT.